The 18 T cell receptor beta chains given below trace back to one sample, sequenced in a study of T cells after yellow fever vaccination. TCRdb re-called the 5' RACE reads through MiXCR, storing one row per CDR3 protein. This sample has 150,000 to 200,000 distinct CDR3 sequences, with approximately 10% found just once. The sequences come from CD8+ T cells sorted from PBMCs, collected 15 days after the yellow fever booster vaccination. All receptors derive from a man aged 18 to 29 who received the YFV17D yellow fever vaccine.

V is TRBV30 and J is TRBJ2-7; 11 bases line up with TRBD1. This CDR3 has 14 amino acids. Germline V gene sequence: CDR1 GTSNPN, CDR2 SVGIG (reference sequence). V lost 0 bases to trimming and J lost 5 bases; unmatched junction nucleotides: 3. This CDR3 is CAWSVGQGADEQYF. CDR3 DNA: TGTGCCTGGAGTGTTGGACAGGGGGCGGACGAGCAGTACTTC.

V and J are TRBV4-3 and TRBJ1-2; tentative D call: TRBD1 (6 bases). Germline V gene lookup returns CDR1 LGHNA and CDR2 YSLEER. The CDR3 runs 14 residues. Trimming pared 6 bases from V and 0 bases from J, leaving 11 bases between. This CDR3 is CASSTNRANYGYTF. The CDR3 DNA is TGCGCCAGCAGTACCAACAGGGCTAACTATGGCTACACCTTC.

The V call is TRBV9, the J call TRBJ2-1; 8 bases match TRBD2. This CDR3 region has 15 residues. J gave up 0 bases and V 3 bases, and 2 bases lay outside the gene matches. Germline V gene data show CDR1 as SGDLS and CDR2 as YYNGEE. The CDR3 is CASSDGTSSYNEQFF. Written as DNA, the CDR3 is TGTGCCAGCAGCGATGGGACTAGCTCCTACAATGAGCAGTTCTTC.

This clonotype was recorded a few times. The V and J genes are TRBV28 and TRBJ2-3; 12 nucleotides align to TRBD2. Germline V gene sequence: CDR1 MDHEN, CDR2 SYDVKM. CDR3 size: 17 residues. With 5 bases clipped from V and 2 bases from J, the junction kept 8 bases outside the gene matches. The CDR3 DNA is TGTGCCAGCAGTAGTAGAGGACTAGCGGGGATCACAGATACGCAGTATTTT. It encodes CASSSRGLAGITDTQYF.

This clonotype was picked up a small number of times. CDR3 sequence reads: CASSAGGEEQYF. The CDR3 DNA follows: TGTGCCAGCAGCGCCGGGGGGGAAGAGCAGTACTTC. This chain uses TRBV7-6 with TRBJ2-7; 8 bases are a match to TRBD2. V dropped 5 bases and J dropped 7; count of bases not matched to a gene: 4. Per the germline V gene, CDR1 is SGHVS and CDR2 is FNYEAQ. This CDR3 region has 12 residues.

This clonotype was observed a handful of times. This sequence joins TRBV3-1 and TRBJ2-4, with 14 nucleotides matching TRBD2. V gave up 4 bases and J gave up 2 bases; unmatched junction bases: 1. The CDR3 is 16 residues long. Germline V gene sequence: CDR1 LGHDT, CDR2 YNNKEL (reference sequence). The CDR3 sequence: CASSRLAGGPKNIQYF. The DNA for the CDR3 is TGTGCCAGCAGCCGACTAGCGGGGGGGCCCAAAAACATTCAGTACTTC.

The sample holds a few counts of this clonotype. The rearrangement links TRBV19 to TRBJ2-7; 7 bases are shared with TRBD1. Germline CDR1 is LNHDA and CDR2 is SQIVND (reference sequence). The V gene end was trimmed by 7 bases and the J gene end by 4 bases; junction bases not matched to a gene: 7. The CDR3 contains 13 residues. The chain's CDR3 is CASKGNRGYEQYF. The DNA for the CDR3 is TGTGCCAGTAAGGGGAACAGGGGTTACGAGCAGTACTTC.

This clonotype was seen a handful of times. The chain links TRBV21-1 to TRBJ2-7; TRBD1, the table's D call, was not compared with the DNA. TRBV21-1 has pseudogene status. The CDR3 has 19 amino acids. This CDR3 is CASRPTWAPTGVEVYEQYF. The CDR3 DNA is TGTGCCAGCAGGCCCACTTGGGCCCCTACAGGGGTCGAGGTCTACGAGCAGTACTTC.

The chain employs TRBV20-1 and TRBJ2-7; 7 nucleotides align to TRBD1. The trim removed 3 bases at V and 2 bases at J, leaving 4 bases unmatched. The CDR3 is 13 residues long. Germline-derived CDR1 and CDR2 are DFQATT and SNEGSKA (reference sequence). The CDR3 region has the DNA TGCAGTGCTAGCTTGGGACAGACCTACGAGCAGTACTTC. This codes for CSASLGQTYEQYF.

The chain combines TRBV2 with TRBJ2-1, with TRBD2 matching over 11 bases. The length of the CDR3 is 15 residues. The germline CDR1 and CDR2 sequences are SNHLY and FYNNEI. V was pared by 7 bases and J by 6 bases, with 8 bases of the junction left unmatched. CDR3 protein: CASNAGTSGINEQFF. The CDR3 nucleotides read TGTGCCAGCAATGCCGGGACTAGCGGAATCAATGAGCAGTTCTTC.

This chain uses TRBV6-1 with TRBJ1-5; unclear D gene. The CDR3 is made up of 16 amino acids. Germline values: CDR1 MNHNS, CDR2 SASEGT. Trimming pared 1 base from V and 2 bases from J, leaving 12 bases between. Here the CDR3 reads CASSEVAEFGNQPQHF. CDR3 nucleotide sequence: TGTGCCAGCAGTGAAGTAGCAGAGTTTGGCAATCAGCCCCAGCATTTT.

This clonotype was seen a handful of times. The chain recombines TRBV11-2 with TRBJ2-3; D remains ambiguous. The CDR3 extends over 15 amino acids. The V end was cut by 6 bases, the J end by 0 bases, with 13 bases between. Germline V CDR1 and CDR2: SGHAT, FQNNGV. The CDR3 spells CASSQKGRSTDTQYF. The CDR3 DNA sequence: TGTGCCAGCAGTCAGAAGGGTCGGAGCACAGATACGCAGTATTTT.

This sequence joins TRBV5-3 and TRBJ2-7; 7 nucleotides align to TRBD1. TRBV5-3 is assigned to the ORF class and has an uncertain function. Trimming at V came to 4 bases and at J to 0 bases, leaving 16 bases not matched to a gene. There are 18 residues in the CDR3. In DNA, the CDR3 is TGTGCCAGAAGCCCTAAGGCAGCCGGACAGGCGAGCTCCTACGAGCAGTACGTC. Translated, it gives CARSPKAAGQASSYEQYV.

The chain's CDR3 is CASSPGRPAYVDTQYF. CDR3 nucleotide sequence: TGTGCCAGCAGCCCCGGGCGCCCAGCTTACGTAGATACGCAGTATTTT. V is TRBV11-1 and J is TRBJ2-3; D uncertain. Trimming stripped 5 bases from V and 5 bases from J, with 20 bases between. Looked up from germline, CDR1 is SGHAT and CDR2 is FQDESV (reference sequence). The CDR3 totals 16 residues.

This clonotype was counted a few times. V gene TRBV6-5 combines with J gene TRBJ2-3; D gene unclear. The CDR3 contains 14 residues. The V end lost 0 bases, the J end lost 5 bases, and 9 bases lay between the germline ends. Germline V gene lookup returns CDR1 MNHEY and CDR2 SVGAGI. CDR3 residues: CASSYSAGGDTQYF. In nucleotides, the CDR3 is TGTGCCAGCAGTTACTCGGCAGGCGGAGATACGCAGTATTTT.

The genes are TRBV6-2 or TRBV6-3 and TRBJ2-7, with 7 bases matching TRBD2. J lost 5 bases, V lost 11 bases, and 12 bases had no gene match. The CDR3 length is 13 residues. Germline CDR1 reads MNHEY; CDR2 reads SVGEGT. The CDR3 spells CAYLAEAGHEQYV. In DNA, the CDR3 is TGTGCCTACCTAGCGGAGGCGGGCCACGAGCAGTACGTC.

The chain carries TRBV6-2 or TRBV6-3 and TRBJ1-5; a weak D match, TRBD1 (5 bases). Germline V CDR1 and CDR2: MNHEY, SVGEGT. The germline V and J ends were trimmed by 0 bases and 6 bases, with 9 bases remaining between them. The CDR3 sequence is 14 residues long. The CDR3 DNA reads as TGTGCCAGCAGTTACTCGGCAGGGAGTCAGCCCCAGCATTTT. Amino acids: CASSYSAGSQPQHF.

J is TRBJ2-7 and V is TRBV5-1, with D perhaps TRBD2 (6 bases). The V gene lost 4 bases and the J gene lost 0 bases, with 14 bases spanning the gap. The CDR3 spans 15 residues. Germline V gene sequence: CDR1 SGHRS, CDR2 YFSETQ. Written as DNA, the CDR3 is TGCGCCAGCAGCCGCTCCCGGGACTTCTCCTACGAGCAGTACTTC. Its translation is CASSRSRDFSYEQYF.